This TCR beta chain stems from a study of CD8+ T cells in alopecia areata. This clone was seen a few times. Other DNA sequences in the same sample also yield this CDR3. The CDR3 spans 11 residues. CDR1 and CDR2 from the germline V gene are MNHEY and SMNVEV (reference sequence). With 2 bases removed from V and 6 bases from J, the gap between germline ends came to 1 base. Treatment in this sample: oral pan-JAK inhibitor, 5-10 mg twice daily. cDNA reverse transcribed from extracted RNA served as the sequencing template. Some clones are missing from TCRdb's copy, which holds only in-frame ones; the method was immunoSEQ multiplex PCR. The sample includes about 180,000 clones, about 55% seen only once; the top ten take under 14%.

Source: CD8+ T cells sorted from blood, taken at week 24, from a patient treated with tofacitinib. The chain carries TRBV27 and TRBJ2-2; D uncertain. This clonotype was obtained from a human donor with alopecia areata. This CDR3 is CASSLAGELFF. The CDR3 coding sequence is TGTGCCAGCAGTTTAGCCGGGGAGCTGTTTTTT.